The 25 T cell receptor beta chains below were found in one sample sequenced in a study of cytotoxic CD8 clonotypes in ibrutinib-treated CLL. Profiling relied on immunoSEQ multiplex PCR, and the TCRdb table lists in-frame clones only, not all of them. Altogether about 200,000 clones are present, just under 80% being singletons, with the ten largest covering 10% to 12%. Sequenced material: PBMCs, taken after 12 months of ibrutinib treatment. Receptors originate from a human donor with chronic lymphocytic leukemia.

This clone was picked up a small number of times. The CDR3 loop reads CASSVDGGSRYGYTF. As DNA, the CDR3 is TGTGCCAGCAGCGTAGATGGAGGTAGTAGATATGGCTACACCTTC. This chain joins TRBV9 and TRBJ1-2; no clear D. Germline CDR1 and CDR2: SGDLS and YYNGEE. The CDR3 is 15 amino acids. V was pared by 0 bases and J by 5 bases, with 14 bases between.

The chain is built from TRBV11-2 and TRBJ2-3, with 8 bases fitting TRBD2. Germline V lookup: CDR1 SGHAT, CDR2 FQNNGV. The ends lost 6 bases at V and 3 bases at J; junction bases unmatched: 11. The CDR3 covers 16 residues. The CDR3 spells CASRSLPSGRTDTQYF. The CDR3 region has the DNA TGTGCCAGCAGATCGCTGCCTAGCGGGCGAACAGATACGCAGTATTTT.

The V call is TRBV4-1, the J call TRBJ2-7; D unresolved. The CDR3 sequence is 15 residues long. Germline values: CDR1 MGHRA, CDR2 YSYEKL. V shed 4 bases and J shed 3 bases, with 16 bases lying between them. CDR3 sequence: CASSPPLSPLYEQYF. CDR3 DNA sequence: TGCGCCAGCAGCCCCCCGTTATCCCCCCTCTACGAGCAGTACTTC.

The chain joins TRBV30 to TRBJ2-7, with a tentative D call TRBD2 (5 bases). V lost 3 bases to trimming and J lost 1 base, with 13 bases between them. This CDR3 is built from 14 residues. Germline values: CDR1 GTSNPN, CDR2 SVGIG (reference sequence). Here the CDR3 DNA reads TGTGCCTGGAGCAGAGGGTTGGTTTCCTACGAGCAGTACTTC. It is translated as CAWSRGLVSYEQYF.

This chain links TRBV28 with TRBJ1-2; D ambiguous. Germline CDR1 reads MDHEN; CDR2 reads SYDVKM. The CDR3 contains 12 residues. V was cut by 5 bases and J by 5 bases, with 9 bases left in between. The CDR3: CASSGWNYGYTF. The DNA of the CDR3 is TGTGCCAGCAGTGGTTGGAATTATGGCTACACCTTC.

The V gene is TRBV30, the J gene TRBJ1-5; D unresolved. This CDR3 contains 15 residues. Germline V gives CDR1 GTSNPN, CDR2 SVGIG (reference sequence). V dropped 2 bases and J dropped 4 bases, with 15 bases sitting between them. The CDR3 loop is CAWSLSGILNQPQHF. As DNA, the CDR3 is TGTGCCTGGAGTCTATCGGGGATCTTAAATCAGCCCCAGCATTTT.

The chain has TRBV11-1 and TRBJ1-1, with D perhaps matching TRBD1 (6 bases). Trimming stripped 3 bases from V and 0 bases from J, with 14 bases between. This CDR3 comprises 16 residues. Per the germline V gene, CDR1 is SGHAT and CDR2 is FQDESV (reference sequence). In nucleotides, the CDR3 is TGTGCCAGCAGCTTGAGGGGGTTGGGGATGAACACTGAAGCTTTCTTT. Its protein product is CASSLRGLGMNTEAFF.

V usage is TRBV25-1 and J usage is TRBJ2-3; D gene uncertain. The CDR3 runs 13 residues. CDR1 and CDR2 (germline): MGHDK, SYGVNS. Between the trimmed V and J ends, which lost 4 bases and 0 bases, there was a span of 5 bases. The CDR3 protein is CASSVLSTDTQYF. In DNA, the CDR3 is TGTGCCAGCAGTGTCCTTAGCACAGATACGCAGTATTTT.

This clone showed up just a few times. This chain joins TRBV15 and TRBJ2-7; perhaps TRBD1 as D (5 bases). Trimming stripped 0 bases from V and 5 bases from J, with 14 bases between. The CDR3 length is 15 residues. CDR1 and CDR2 from the germline V gene are LNHNV and YYDKDF (reference sequence). CDR3 sequence (DNA): TGTGCCACCAGCAGAGATGGGGTCAGGGCTCACGAGCAGTACTTC. Amino acids: CATSRDGVRAHEQYF. The variable domain in full, with the rest retrieved from reference TRBV15 and TRBJ2-7, is DAMVIQNPRYQVTQFGKPVTLSCSQTLNHNVMYWYQQKSSQAPKLLFHYYDKDFNNEADTPDNFQSRRPNTSFCFLDIRSPGLGDTAMYLCATSRDGVRAHEQYFGPGTRLTVT.

J is TRBJ2-5 and V is TRBV11-3; a possible D gene is TRBD1 (5 bases). The germline V gene has CDR1 SGHNT and CDR2 YENEEA. V was clipped by 5 bases and J by 2 bases, with 12 bases between them. This CDR3 spans 14 amino acids. CDR3 sequence (DNA): TGTGCCAGCAGCGTTACAGGAGAACAAGAGACCCAGTACTTC. As protein: CASSVTGEQETQYF.

The chain links TRBV18 to TRBJ1-4; TRBD1 is a possible D gene (6 bases). The CDR3 is made up of 17 amino acids. Trimming left V 1 base short and J 8 bases short, with 20 bases between. Germline-derived CDR1 and CDR2 are KGHSH and LQKENI. In DNA, the CDR3 is TGTGCCAGCTCACCACGGTATTTGGGGGGCGCAAGCGAAAAACTGTTTTTT. Its translation: CASSPRYLGGASEKLFF. Drawing the rest from reference TRBV18 and TRBJ1-4, the complete variable domain is NAGVMQNPRHLVRRRGQEARLRCSPMKGHSHVYWYRQLPEEGLKFMVYLQKENIIDESGMPKERFSAEFPKEGPSILRIQQVVRGDSAAYFCASSPRYLGGASEKLFFGSGTQLSVL.

This rearrangement joins TRBV6-1 to TRBJ2-1; D uncertain. Trimming removed 4 bases at V and 0 bases at J, with 10 bases between. Germline CDR1 reads MNHNS; CDR2 reads SASEGT. The CDR3 is 15 amino acids. As DNA, the CDR3 is TGTGCCAGCAGTGTTGCCTCTGGCTCCTACAATGAGCAGTTCTTC. Translation gives CASSVASGSYNEQFF.

This rearrangement joins TRBV11-2 to TRBJ2-7, with D possibly TRBD2 on 6 matching bases. V was pared by 5 bases and J by 7 bases, with 15 bases between. Germline V gene sequence: CDR1 SGHAT, CDR2 FQNNGV. The CDR3 length is 13 residues. As DNA, the CDR3 is TGTGCCAGCAGCCCCCCCGGGGGAGTGGAGCAGTACTTC. Translating it yields CASSPPGGVEQYF.

In its sample, this clone was seen once. The rearrangement links TRBV4-1 to TRBJ2-2; D unclear. Trimming removed 0 bases at V and 1 base at J, with 9 bases between. There are 16 residues in the CDR3. CDR1 is MGHRA, CDR2 YSYEKL, per germline. CDR3 amino acids: CASSQEPALNTGELFF. Written as DNA, the CDR3 is TGCGCCAGCAGCCAAGAGCCAGCCCTGAACACCGGGGAGCTGTTTTTT.

The chain recombines TRBV18 with TRBJ2-2; no reliable D call. The CDR3 runs to 14 residues. Germline assignment: CDR1 KGHSH and CDR2 LQKENI. The ends were cut back, 11 bases at V and 6 bases at J, with 19 bases in the middle. CDR3: CAADETLKPGELFF. CDR3 DNA: TGTGCCGCAGACGAGACATTAAAGCCCGGGGAGCTGTTTTTT.

This chain links TRBV11-2 with TRBJ1-5; D unclear. Germline V gene data show CDR1 as SGHAT and CDR2 as FQNNGV. The CDR3 loop spans 16 amino acids. Trimming shortened V by 3 bases and J by 3 bases, and 15 bases separated the two germline ends. CDR3 in DNA: TGTGCCAGCAGCTTCCTAGGGCAACTAAACAATCAGCCCCAGCATTTT. Protein: CASSFLGQLNNQPQHF.

The rearrangement joins TRBV5-1 to TRBJ2-2, with D hard to call. The CDR3 is 13 residues long. Germline CDR1 is SGHRS and CDR2 is YFSETQ. V lost 4 bases, J lost 4 bases, and 8 bases lay in between. The CDR3: CASSLTVTGELFF. The DNA of the CDR3 is TGCGCCAGCAGCCTAACAGTCACCGGGGAGCTGTTTTTT.

The rearrangement links TRBV4-1 to TRBJ1-5; possible D gene TRBD1, 6 bases. CDR3 length: 16 amino acids. The V and J ends lost 4 bases and 3 bases respectively, with 16 bases between them. The germline CDR1 and CDR2 sequences are MGHRA and YSYEKL. DNA of the CDR3: TGCGCCAGCAGCCCTCGGGGGGGGGCACTCAATCAGCCCCAGCATTTT. Protein product: CASSPRGGALNQPQHF.

The rearrangement links TRBV5-6 to TRBJ2-6; D not resolved. The CDR3 loop spans 16 amino acids. Germline values: CDR1 SGHDT, CDR2 YYEEEE. V was shortened by 8 bases and J by 0 bases, with 15 bases between the two germline ends. The CDR3 protein is CARRLLAASGANVLTF. Written as DNA, the CDR3 is TGTGCCAGGAGACTGTTGGCGGCCTCTGGGGCCAACGTCCTGACTTTC.

The gene calls are TRBV5-6 and TRBJ1-2; D gene uncertain. Trimming stripped 7 bases from V and 5 bases from J, with 15 bases between. From germline, CDR1 is SGHDT and CDR2 YYEEEE. This CDR3 region has 13 residues. As DNA, the CDR3 is TGTGCCAGCGGGTTGGTCGGCGGGTATGGCTACACCTTC. It encodes CASGLVGGYGYTF.

The gene calls are TRBV28 and TRBJ2-7; D is uncertain. The CDR3 length is 14 residues. V was cut by 5 bases and J by 7 bases, with 18 bases left in between. Germline V lookup: CDR1 MDHEN, CDR2 SYDVKM. The DNA for the CDR3 is TGTGCCAGCAGTCCCTCCGGCCGAACGAGGGAGCAGTACTTC. It encodes CASSPSGRTREQYF.

The genes are TRBV7-8 and TRBJ1-5; no clear D gene. The CDR3 covers 12 residues. CDR1 is SGHVS, CDR2 FQNEAQ, per germline. With 5 bases removed from V and 7 bases from J, the gap between germline ends came to 9 bases. The CDR3: CASSQQGQPQHF. In nucleotides, the CDR3 is TGTGCCAGCAGCCAACAAGGGCAGCCCCAGCATTTT.

The gene calls are TRBV9 and TRBJ2-6; TRBD2 matches at 7 bases. CDR3 length: 16 residues. Germline V lookup: CDR1 SGDLS, CDR2 YYNGEE. V gave up 0 bases and J gave up 2 bases; unmatched junction bases: 2. The CDR3 protein is CASSVGGGAGANVLTF. CDR3 nucleotides: TGTGCCAGCAGCGTAGGGGGAGGGGCTGGGGCCAACGTCCTGACTTTC.

A note on this clone: A read error may produce the germline difference seen at one junction end. The rearrangement uses TRBV7-8 and TRBJ2-7; D tentatively fits TRBD1 or TRBD2 (6 bases each). The germline V gene encodes CDR1 SGHVS and CDR2 FQNEAQ. CDR3 length: 15 residues. CDR3 coding DNA: TGTGCCAGCAGCTTTCAGGTTCGGAGGGGACATACCCCCAACTTC. Its protein is CASSFQVRRGHTPNF.

The V gene is TRBV7-8, the J gene TRBJ2-5; D remains ambiguous. Trimming cost V 1 base and J 0 bases, with 3 bases left between them. This CDR3 spans 13 amino acids. Germline V gives CDR1 SGHVS, CDR2 FQNEAQ. In DNA, the CDR3 is TGTGCCAGCAGCTTAGACAACCAAGAGACCCAGTACTTC. It encodes CASSLDNQETQYF.